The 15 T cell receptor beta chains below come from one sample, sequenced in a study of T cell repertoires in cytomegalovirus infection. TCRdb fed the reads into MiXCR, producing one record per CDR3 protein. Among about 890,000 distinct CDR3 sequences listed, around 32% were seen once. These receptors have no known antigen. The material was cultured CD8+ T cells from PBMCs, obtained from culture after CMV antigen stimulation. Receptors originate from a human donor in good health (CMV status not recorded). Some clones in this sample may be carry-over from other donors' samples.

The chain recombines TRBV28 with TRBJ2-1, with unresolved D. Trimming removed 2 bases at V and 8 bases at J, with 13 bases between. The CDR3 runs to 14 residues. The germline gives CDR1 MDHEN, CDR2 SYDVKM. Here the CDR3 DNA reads TGTGCCAGCAGTTTAGACCAGATTGACGATGAGCAGTTCTTC. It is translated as CASSLDQIDDEQFF.

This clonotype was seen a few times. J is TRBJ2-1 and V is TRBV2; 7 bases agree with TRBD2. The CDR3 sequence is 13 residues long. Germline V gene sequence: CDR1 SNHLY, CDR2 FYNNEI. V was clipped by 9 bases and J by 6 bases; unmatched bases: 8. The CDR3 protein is CARNLGGGNEQFF. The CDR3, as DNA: TGTGCCAGAAACCTTGGCGGGGGCAATGAGCAGTTCTTC.

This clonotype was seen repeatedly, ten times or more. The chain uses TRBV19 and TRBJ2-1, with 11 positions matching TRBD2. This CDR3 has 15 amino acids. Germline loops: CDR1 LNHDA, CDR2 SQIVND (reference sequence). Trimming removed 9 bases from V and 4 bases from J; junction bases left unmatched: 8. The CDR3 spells CASSIGTSGYNEQFF. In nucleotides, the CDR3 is TGTGCCAGCAGCATCGGGACTAGCGGTTACAATGAGCAGTTCTTC.

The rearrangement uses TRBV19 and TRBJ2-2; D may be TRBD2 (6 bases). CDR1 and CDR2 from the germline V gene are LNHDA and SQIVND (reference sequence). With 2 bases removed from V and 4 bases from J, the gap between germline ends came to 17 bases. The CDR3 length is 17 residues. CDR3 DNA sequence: TGTGCCAGTAGTATATGGGCAGGGACCGGGGGCACCGGGGAGCTGTTTTTT. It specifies CASSIWAGTGGTGELFF.

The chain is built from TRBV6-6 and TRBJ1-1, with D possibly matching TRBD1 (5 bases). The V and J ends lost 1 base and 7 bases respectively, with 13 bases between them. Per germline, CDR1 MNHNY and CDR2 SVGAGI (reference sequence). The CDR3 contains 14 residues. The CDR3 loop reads CASSYWGDQGEAFF. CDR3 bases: TGTGCCAGCAGTTACTGGGGTGATCAGGGTGAAGCTTTCTTT.

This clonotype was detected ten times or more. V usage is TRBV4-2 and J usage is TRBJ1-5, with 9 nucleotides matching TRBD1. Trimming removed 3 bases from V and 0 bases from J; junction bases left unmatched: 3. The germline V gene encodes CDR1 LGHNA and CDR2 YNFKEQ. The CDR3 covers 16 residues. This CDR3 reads CASSQGQGHSNQPQHF. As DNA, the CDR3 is TGTGCCAGCAGCCAGGGACAGGGTCATAGCAATCAGCCCCAGCATTTT.

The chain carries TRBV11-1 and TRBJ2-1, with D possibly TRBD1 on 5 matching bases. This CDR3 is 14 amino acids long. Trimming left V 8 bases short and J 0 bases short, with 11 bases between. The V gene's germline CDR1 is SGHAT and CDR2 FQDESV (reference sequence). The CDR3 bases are TGTGCCAGCGTGGGGCCGAGCTCCTACAATGAGCAGTTCTTC. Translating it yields CASVGPSSYNEQFF.

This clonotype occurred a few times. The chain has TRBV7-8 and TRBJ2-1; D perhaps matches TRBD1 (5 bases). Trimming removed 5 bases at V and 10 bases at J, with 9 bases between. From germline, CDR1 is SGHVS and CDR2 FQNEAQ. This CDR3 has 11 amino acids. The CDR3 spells CASSVNREQFF. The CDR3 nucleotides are TGTGCCAGCAGCGTTAACAGGGAGCAGTTCTTC.

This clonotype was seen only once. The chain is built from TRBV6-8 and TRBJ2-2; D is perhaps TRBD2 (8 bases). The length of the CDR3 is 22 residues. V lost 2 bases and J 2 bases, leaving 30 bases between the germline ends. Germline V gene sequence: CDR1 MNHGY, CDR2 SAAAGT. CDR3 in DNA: TGTGCCAGCAGTTACCTAGGGGGCCACCTGGTAGCGGGGAAGATTAACACCGGGGAGCTGTTTTTT. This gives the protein CASSYLGGHLVAGKINTGELFF.

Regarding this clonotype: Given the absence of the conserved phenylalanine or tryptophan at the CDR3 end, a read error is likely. CDR3 coding DNA: TGTGCCAGCAGCCCCTACTTCCCCGAGACCCAAGAAGAAAAACTGTTTCTT. It codes for CASSPYFPETQEEKLFL. This chain links TRBV11-2 with TRBJ1-4; D remains unclear. The CDR3 has 17 amino acids. Germline CDR1 reads SGHAT; CDR2 reads FQNNGV. Trimming took 5 bases from V and 8 from J, leaving 24 bases between them.

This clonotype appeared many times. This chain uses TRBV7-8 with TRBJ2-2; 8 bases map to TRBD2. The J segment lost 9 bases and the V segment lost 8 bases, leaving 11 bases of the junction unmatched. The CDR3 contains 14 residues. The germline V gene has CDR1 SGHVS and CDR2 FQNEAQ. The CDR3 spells CASSPGGGLRELFF. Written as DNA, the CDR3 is TGTGCCAGCTCTCCTGGCGGGGGGCTCAGGGAGCTGTTTTTT.

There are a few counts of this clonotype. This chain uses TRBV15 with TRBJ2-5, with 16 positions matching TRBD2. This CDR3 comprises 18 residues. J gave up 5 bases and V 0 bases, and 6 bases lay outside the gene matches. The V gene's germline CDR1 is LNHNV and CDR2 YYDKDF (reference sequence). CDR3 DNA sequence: TGTGCCACCAGCAGAGACGGGACTAGCGGGGGGGCAGGGGAGACCCAGTACTTC. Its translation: CATSRDGTSGGAGETQYF.

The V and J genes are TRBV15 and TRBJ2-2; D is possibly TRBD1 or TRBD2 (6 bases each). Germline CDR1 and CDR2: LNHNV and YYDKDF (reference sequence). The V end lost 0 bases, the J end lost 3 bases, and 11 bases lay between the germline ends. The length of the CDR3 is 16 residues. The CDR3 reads CATSRDRGGYTGELFF. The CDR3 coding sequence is TGTGCCACCAGCAGAGATCGAGGGGGGTACACCGGGGAGCTGTTTTTT.

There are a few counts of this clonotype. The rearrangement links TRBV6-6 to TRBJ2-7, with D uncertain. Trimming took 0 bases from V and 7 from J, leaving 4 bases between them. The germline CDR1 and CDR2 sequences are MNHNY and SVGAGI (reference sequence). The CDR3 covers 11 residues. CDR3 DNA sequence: TGTGCCAGCAGTTACTCAGGGGAGCAGTACGTC. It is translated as CASSYSGEQYV.

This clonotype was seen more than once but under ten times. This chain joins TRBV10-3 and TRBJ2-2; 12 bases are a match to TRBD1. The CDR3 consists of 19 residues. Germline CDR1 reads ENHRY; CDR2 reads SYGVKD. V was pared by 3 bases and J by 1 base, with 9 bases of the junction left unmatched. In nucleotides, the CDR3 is TGTGCCATCAGTGACCCCGGGACAGGGGGCACGTTGAACACCGGGGAGCTGTTTTTT. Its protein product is CAISDPGTGGTLNTGELFF.